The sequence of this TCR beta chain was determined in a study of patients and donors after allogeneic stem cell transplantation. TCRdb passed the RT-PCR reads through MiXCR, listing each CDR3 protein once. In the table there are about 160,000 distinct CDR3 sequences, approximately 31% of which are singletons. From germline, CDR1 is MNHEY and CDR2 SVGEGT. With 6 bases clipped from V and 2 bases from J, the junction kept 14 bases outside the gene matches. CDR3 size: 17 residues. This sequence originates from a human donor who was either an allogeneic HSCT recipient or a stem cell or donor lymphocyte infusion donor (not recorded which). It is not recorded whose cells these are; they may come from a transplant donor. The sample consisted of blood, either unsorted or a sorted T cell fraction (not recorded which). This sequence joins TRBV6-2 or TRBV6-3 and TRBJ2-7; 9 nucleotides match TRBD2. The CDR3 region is CASRHLPLAGLPYEQYF. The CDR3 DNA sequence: TGTGCCAGCAGACACCTCCCTCTAGCGGGACTCCCCTACGAGCAGTACTTC.